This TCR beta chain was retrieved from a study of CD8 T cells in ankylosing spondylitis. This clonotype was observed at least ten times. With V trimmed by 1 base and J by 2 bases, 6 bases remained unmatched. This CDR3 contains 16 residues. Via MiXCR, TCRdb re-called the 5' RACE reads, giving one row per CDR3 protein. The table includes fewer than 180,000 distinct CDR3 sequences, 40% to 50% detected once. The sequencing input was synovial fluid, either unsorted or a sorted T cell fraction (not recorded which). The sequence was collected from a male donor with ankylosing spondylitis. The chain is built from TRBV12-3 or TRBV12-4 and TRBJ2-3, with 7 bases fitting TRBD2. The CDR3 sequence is CASSLVAGVFTDTQYF. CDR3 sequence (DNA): TGTGCCAGCAGTTTAGTGGCGGGGGTTTTCACAGATACGCAGTATTTT.